Below are 15 T cell receptor beta chains sequenced from a single sample in a study of TIL therapy for anti-PD-1-resistant metastatic lung cancer. The libraries were made with immunoSEQ v3. Measured with immunoSEQ multiplex PCR; TCRdb has only the in-frame clones, and not every one. The sample includes 52,000 or so clones, about 81% seen only once; the top ten take roughly 3%. Stated time point: pre-treatment sample, taken before nivolumab and TIL therapy. This specimen consisted of blood, obtained at baseline. The receptors here all came from a person between 30 and 80 years old with non-small cell lung cancer.

This clone was counted once. This sequence joins TRBV7-8 and TRBJ2-3; tentative D call: TRBD2 (6 bases). Trimming pared 5 bases from V and 3 bases from J, leaving 9 bases between. The CDR3 covers 13 residues. Germline CDR1 SGHVS, CDR2 FQNEAQ. The CDR3 sequence is CASSMGLTDTQYF. DNA for the CDR3: TGTGCCAGCAGCATGGGACTTACAGATACGCAGTATTTT.

This chain uses TRBV4-3 with TRBJ1-5; the match to TRBD1 covers 7 bases. The CDR3 extends over 15 amino acids. Germline V gene sequence: CDR1 LGHNA, CDR2 YSLEER. V was pared by 2 bases and J by 4 bases, with 5 bases of the junction left unmatched. In DNA form, the CDR3 reads TGCGCCAGCAGCCAATTTTGGGACAGTAATCAGCCCCAGCATTTT. Translating gives CASSQFWDSNQPQHF.

The V gene is TRBV2, the J gene TRBJ1-6; tentatively, D is TRBD1 (5 bases). The CDR3 consists of 14 residues. The V end was cut by 4 bases, the J end by 5 bases, with 9 bases between. Germline CDR1 and CDR2: SNHLY and FYNNEI. This CDR3 is CASSVVGDNSPLHF. The CDR3 DNA reads TGTGCCAGCAGTGTAGTAGGGGATAATTCACCCCTCCACTTT.

The V gene is TRBV24-1, the J gene TRBJ1-4; D is ambiguous. The CDR3 runs to 14 residues. Trimming removed 2 bases at V and 4 bases at J, with 7 bases between. The germline V gene encodes CDR1 KGHDR and CDR2 SFDVKD. The CDR3 is CATSDSGNNEKLFF. The CDR3 coding sequence is TGTGCCACCAGTGATTCCGGAAATAATGAAAAACTGTTTTTT.

This sequence joins TRBV9 and TRBJ1-6; D unclear. The germline CDR1 and CDR2 sequences are SGDLS and YYNGEE. V was trimmed by 0 bases and J by 7 bases, leaving 11 bases between them. The CDR3 is made up of 15 amino acids. The CDR3 nucleotides read TGTGCCAGCAGCGTAGCTGCATTAGGGAATTCACCCCTCCACTTT. Protein product: CASSVAALGNSPLHF.

V gene TRBV19 combines with J gene TRBJ2-2; maybe TRBD1 (5 bases). V lost 3 bases and J lost 4, with 12 bases in between. This CDR3 contains 15 residues. The germline gives CDR1 LNHDA, CDR2 SQIVND (reference sequence). The CDR3 region has the DNA TGTGCCAGTAGTATTCAGGGCCGGAGCACCGGGGAGCTGTTTTTT. This encodes CASSIQGRSTGELFF. The full variable domain, in which reference TRBV19 and TRBJ2-2 provide the parts outside the CDR3, is DGGITQSPKYLFRKEGQNVTLSCEQNLNHDAMYWYRQDPGQGLRLIYYSQIVNDFQKGDIAEGYSVSREKKESFPLTVTSAQKNPTAFYLCASSIQGRSTGELFFGEGSRLTVL.

This chain joins TRBV24-1 and TRBJ1-5; 8 nucleotides align to TRBD1. V shed 6 bases, J shed 4 bases, and the junction held 10 bases outside the gene matches. Germline CDR1 is KGHDR and CDR2 is SFDVKD. The CDR3 consists of 16 residues. CDR3 loop: CATSSRDRSTNQPQHF. The CDR3 nucleotides are TGTGCCACCAGTAGCAGGGACAGGTCGACAAATCAGCCCCAGCATTTT.

The rearrangement uses TRBV3-1 (or the pseudogene TRBV3-2) and TRBJ1-6, with a tentative D call TRBD1 (5 bases). V was clipped by 4 bases and J by 3 bases, with 13 bases between them. The V gene's germline CDR1 is LGHDT and CDR2 YNNKEL (reference sequence). The CDR3 extends over 16 amino acids. The CDR3 sequence: CASSLRDSNYNSPLHF. The CDR3 region has the DNA TGTGCCAGCAGCCTACGCGACAGCAACTATAATTCACCCCTCCACTTT.

The rearrangement uses TRBV7-8 and TRBJ1-5; maybe TRBD1 (5 bases). V lost 3 bases, J lost 7 bases, and 13 bases lay in between. The CDR3 totals 14 residues. Germline-derived CDR1 and CDR2 are SGHVS and FQNEAQ. DNA of the CDR3: TGTGCCAGCAGCTTGACTGCAGGGCACCAGCCCCAGCATTTT. Its protein is CASSLTAGHQPQHF. Drawing the rest from reference TRBV7-8 and TRBJ1-5, the complete variable domain is GAGVSQSPRYKVAKRGQDVALRCDPISGHVSLFWYQQALGQGPEFLTYFQNEAQLDKSGLPSDRFFAERPEGSVSTLKIQRTQQEDSAVYLCASSLTAGHQPQHFGDGTRLSIL.

The chain uses TRBV4-3 and TRBJ2-7; the match to TRBD2 covers 7 bases. CDR1 and CDR2 from the germline V gene are LGHNA and YSLEER. This CDR3 has 17 amino acids. J was trimmed by 5 bases and V by 0 bases; bases with no gene match: 13. In nucleotides, the CDR3 is TGCGCCAGCAGCCAAGATAGGGGAGGGAGGAATCGCGACGAGCAGTACTTC. Translation: CASSQDRGGRNRDEQYF.

The chain uses TRBV24-1 and TRBJ2-1; TRBD1 aligns across 8 bases. Trimming at V came to 4 bases and at J to 0 bases, leaving 4 bases not matched to a gene. The CDR3 is made up of 16 amino acids. Germline loops: CDR1 KGHDR, CDR2 SFDVKD. CDR3 bases: TGTGCCACCAGTGACAGGACAGGGAGCTCCTACAATGAGCAGTTCTTC. Its translation is CATSDRTGSSYNEQFF.

This clone was counted a single time. The V call is TRBV24-1, the J call TRBJ2-2; the D call may be TRBD1 or TRBD2 (6 bases each). From germline, CDR1 is KGHDR and CDR2 SFDVKD. The V end lost 6 bases, the J end lost 6 bases, and 16 bases lay between the germline ends. This CDR3 spans 15 amino acids. The CDR3 loop reads CATSSAGGYAGELFF. In DNA form, the CDR3 reads TGTGCCACCAGTTCAGCCGGGGGCTACGCCGGGGAGCTGTTTTTT.

The table lists this clone with a few counts. This chain uses TRBV11-2 with TRBJ2-7; the match to TRBD2 covers 8 bases. Per the germline V gene, CDR1 is SGHAT and CDR2 is FQNNGV. Losses at the gene ends were 7 bases for V and 11 bases for J; bases not matched to a gene: 10. The CDR3 runs 12 residues. For the CDR3, the DNA is TGTGCCAGCACCCTGAAAGGGGGACTAGAGTACTTC. Protein product: CASTLKGGLEYF.

The gene calls are TRBV18 and TRBJ1-5; D might be TRBD1 (6 bases). The CDR3 runs to 14 residues. Germline assignment: CDR1 KGHSH and CDR2 LQKENI. Trimming took off 1 base at V and 9 bases at J, with 13 bases between the two ends. The CDR3 DNA is TGTGCCAGCTCACCACGGTCAGGGGATGCGCCCCAGCATTTT. Translating gives CASSPRSGDAPQHF.

This chain links TRBV18 with TRBJ2-1, with D possibly being TRBD1 (5 bases). Trimming shortened V by 1 base and J by 7 bases, and 8 bases separated the two germline ends. The germline V gene encodes CDR1 KGHSH and CDR2 LQKENI. This CDR3 region has 13 residues. The CDR3 region has the DNA TGTGCCAGCTCACCACAAGGGGCGAATGAGCAGTTCTTC. It codes for CASSPQGANEQFF.